The clone carrying this TCR beta chain was seen repeatedly, ten times or more. TCRdb re-analysed the 5' RACE reads in MiXCR, keeping a single row per CDR3 protein. The sample yields around 960,000 distinct CDR3 sequences, around an eighth seen once. The data originate from a study of identical twins. The germline V gene encodes CDR1 LNHNV and CDR2 YYDKDF (reference sequence). The CDR3 extends over 16 amino acids. With 6 bases removed from V and 2 bases from J, the gap between germline ends came to 17 bases. These records were also assigned to another study, of yellow fever vaccine responses in identical twins.

This rearrangement joins TRBV15 to TRBJ2-4; D may be TRBD1 (6 bases). Specimen: PBMCs. The clonotype comes from a woman younger than 30 in good health. The CDR3 here is CATRSQGVGSKNIQYF. CDR3 bases: TGTGCCACCAGGTCACAGGGAGTTGGGTCCAAAAACATTCAGTACTTC. Looking up the rest from reference TRBV15 and TRBJ2-4 gives the full variable domain: DAMVIQNPRYQVTQFGKPVTLSCSQTLNHNVMYWYQQKSSQAPKLLFHYYDKDFNNEADTPDNFQSRRPNTSFCFLDIRSPGLGDTAMYLCATRSQGVGSKNIQYFGAGTRLSVL.